This T cell receptor (beta chain) appears in the sequencing data of a study of T-cell memory formation after mild COVID-19. Overall study results and limits: Mostly located in CM and EM were contracting CD4+ clones, with contracting CD8+ clones located in EMRA. Detection of some responders pre-infection suggested pre-existing cross-reactive memory T cells participated.

Germline V gene sequence: CDR1 LGHNA, CDR2 YSLEER. V trimming: 3 bases; J trimming: 6 bases; junction bases outside the gene matches: 5. The CDR3 is made up of 15 amino acids. One entry per CDR3 protein, called by TCRdb with MiXCR from the 5' RACE reads. The table shows a few hundred thousand distinct CDR3 sequences, with approximately 15% occurring only once. This clonotype was counted only a few times. No antigen is known for it. This chain connects TRBV4-3 to TRBJ1-4, with TRBD1 identical over 9 bases. Source material: PBMCs or a T cell subset sorted from them (not recorded which). This TCR came from a man aged 18 to 29 who had mild COVID-19 (a few samples of this study predate the infection). Cell type and time point are not known. CDR3 sequence reads: CASSHSGTGYEKLFF. In DNA, the CDR3 is TGCGCCAGCAGCCATAGTGGGACAGGGTATGAAAAACTGTTTTTT.